This record concerns one T cell receptor (beta chain) sequence. Its target is unknown. With V trimmed by 3 bases and J by 4 bases, 8 bases remained unmatched. The CDR3 is 16 amino acids. Germline loops: CDR1 DFQATT, CDR2 SNEGSKA (reference sequence). The data belong to a study of blood T cells in healthy people across ages. Overall study findings and caveats: Age showed a roughly linear inverse relationship with TCR beta diversity per million T cells.

The second PCR ran roughly 7 to 12 cycles with a sample-barcoded 5' primer and J-beta primers. Researchers report that a template-switch adaptor with 12 random nucleotides tagged each cDNA molecule. One entry per CDR3 protein, called by TCRdb with MiXCR from the 5' RACE reads. The table has roughly 680,000 distinct CDR3 sequences, 45% to 50% seen once. Approximately 9.1 milliliters was the volume of peripheral blood drawn from each donor. The chain uses TRBV20-1 and TRBJ2-1; 11 bases line up with TRBD2. The TCR comes from a woman aged 55-70 years in good health. The sequenced sample was blood. CDR3 nucleotides: TGCAGTGCTAGTTTAGCGGGAGGGCCGGGTTACAATGAGCAGTTCTTC. It specifies CSASLAGGPGYNEQFF.